The entry that follows covers one T cell receptor (beta chain) sequence. 300 ng DNA, tens of thousands of T cell genomes, went into unsorted PBMC replicate PCRs. Only in-frame clones appear in the TCRdb table, and some are missing; sequencing was by immunoSEQ multiplex PCR. The sample shows about 500,000 clones, around 77% of them seen only once. The data stem from a study of shared clonotypes between healthy human individuals. CDR1 MRHNA and CDR2 SNTAGT come from the germline V gene. The CDR3 spans 15 residues. Trimming took 6 bases from V and 8 from J; bases not matched to a gene: 9. The clonotype originates from a woman aged 40 to 50 in good health. Some clones in this sample may be carry-over from other donors' samples. The sequenced sample consisted of PBMCs. This chain joins TRBV6-4 and TRBJ2-1; TRBD2 matches 11 bases. The CDR3 DNA reads as TGTGCCAGCAGCCCACTAGCGGGAGAAATCGATGAGCAGTTCTTC. It yields the protein CASSPLAGEIDEQFF.